This passage covers 28 T cell receptor beta chains from one sample sequenced in a study of cytomegalovirus exposure and HLA in healthy donors. The study ran its PCR with 60 Vbeta and 13 Jbeta primers. Libraries were prepared by immunoSEQ multiplex PCR; TCRdb keeps only in-frame clonotypes and omits some of them. The sample records more than 150,000 clones, 82% being singletons. Sequencing was done on a sample of PBMCs. Source of these receptors: a man between 35 and 55 years old in good health and CMV-seronegative.

The chain joins TRBV6-1 to TRBJ1-1; the match to TRBD1 covers 7 bases. The CDR3 consists of 13 residues. The V and J ends lost 3 bases and 4 bases, in that order; junction bases with no gene match: 2. The germline V gene has CDR1 MNHNS and CDR2 SASEGT. The chain's CDR3 is CASSDRQGTEAFF. CDR3 DNA sequence: TGTGCCAGCAGTGATAGACAGGGCACTGAAGCTTTCTTT.

V usage is TRBV4-1 and J usage is TRBJ1-3; the D gene is possibly TRBD1 (5 bases). Per the germline V gene, CDR1 is MGHRA and CDR2 is YSYEKL. V shed 0 bases and J shed 1 base, with 13 bases lying between them. This CDR3 has 17 amino acids. The CDR3 spells CASSQDGQGRSGNTIYF. In nucleotides, the CDR3 is TGCGCCAGCAGCCAAGACGGGCAGGGAAGGTCTGGAAACACCATATATTTT.

In DNA form, the CDR3 reads TGTGCCAGCAGTTTAAGGGACAGGGGGATTAACTATGGCTACACCTTC. Amino acids: CASSLRDRGINYGYTF. The V gene is TRBV28, the J gene TRBJ1-2; TRBD1 aligns across 11 bases. The germline gives CDR1 MDHEN, CDR2 SYDVKM. This CDR3 spans 16 amino acids. V shed 2 bases and J 1 base; nucleotides not matched to a gene: 3.

The genes are TRBV30 and TRBJ2-7, with D maybe TRBD2 (5 bases). From germline, CDR1 is GTSNPN and CDR2 SVGIG (reference sequence). This CDR3 region has 13 residues. With 0 bases removed from V and 5 bases from J, the gap between germline ends came to 11 bases. In DNA, the CDR3 is TGTGCCTGGAGTGTACTAGGAGGCAACGAGCAGTACTTC. Encoded protein: CAWSVLGGNEQYF.

This chain uses TRBV5-6 with TRBJ2-5; 12 bases map to TRBD2. Germline CDR1 and CDR2: SGHDT and YYEEEE. The CDR3 has 17 amino acids. Trimming cost V 3 bases and J 5 bases; bases outside gene matches: 11. The CDR3 region has the DNA TGTGCCAGCAGCTACCTAGCGGGGGGGTTCAGGGCGGAGACCCAGTACTTC. Translated, it gives CASSYLAGGFRAETQYF. Looking up the rest from reference TRBV5-6 and TRBJ2-5 gives the full variable domain: DAGVTQSPTHLIKTRGQQVTLRCSPKSGHDTVSWYQQALGQGPQFIFQYYEEEERQRGNFPDRFSGHQFPNYSSELNVNALLLGDSALYLCASSYLAGGFRAETQYFGPGTRLLVL.

The chain carries TRBV6-5 and TRBJ2-7, with 9 bases aligning to TRBD2. Germline V CDR1 and CDR2: MNHEY, SVGAGI. V gave up 7 bases and J gave up 5 bases; unmatched junction bases: 9. The CDR3 length is 14 residues. CDR3 protein: CASIQGGRADEQYF. Written as DNA, the CDR3 is TGTGCCAGCATCCAGGGCGGGAGGGCCGACGAGCAGTACTTC.

The chain combines TRBV7-6 with TRBJ2-7, with 8 bases that match TRBD1. The CDR3 covers 15 residues. Unmatched junction bases numbered 11, after V lost 4 bases and J lost 6 bases. Germline CDR1 reads SGHVS; CDR2 reads FNYEAQ. The chain's CDR3 is CASSSGGQGMGEQYF. CDR3 nucleotides: TGTGCCAGCAGCTCAGGAGGACAGGGCATGGGCGAGCAGTACTTC.

The table lists this clone with a few counts. The rearrangement links TRBV28 to TRBJ2-1; 8 bases line up with TRBD2. J lost 7 bases, V lost 3 bases, and 11 bases had no gene match. Germline values: CDR1 MDHEN, CDR2 SYDVKM. This CDR3 has 16 amino acids. CDR3 amino acids: CASSFASGPTGNEQFF. Written as DNA, the CDR3 is TGTGCCAGCAGTTTTGCTAGCGGGCCGACGGGGAATGAGCAGTTCTTC.

This sequence joins TRBV7-8 and TRBJ1-5; TRBD1 matches at 9 bases. J was trimmed by 3 bases and V by 0 bases; bases with no gene match: 3. Germline CDR1 SGHVS, CDR2 FQNEAQ. The CDR3 is 16 amino acids. The CDR3 protein is CASSLAGTGNNQPQHF. CDR3 in DNA: TGTGCCAGCAGCTTAGCCGGGACAGGGAACAATCAGCCCCAGCATTTT.

This clone was seen only a few times. This chain joins TRBV28 and TRBJ2-2; D gene uncertain. This CDR3 comprises 16 residues. The ends were cut back, 6 bases at V and 0 bases at J, with 14 bases in the middle. Germline CDR1 is MDHEN and CDR2 is SYDVKM. As DNA, the CDR3 is TGTGCCAGCAGATCTTATGCAGTCGCGAACACCGGGGAGCTGTTTTTT. Translating it yields CASRSYAVANTGELFF.

This sequence joins TRBV7-3 and TRBJ2-5; D gene uncertain. Germline V CDR1 and CDR2: SGHTA, FQGTGA. Trimming stripped 4 bases from V and 4 bases from J, with 13 bases between. The CDR3 is made up of 14 amino acids. Here the CDR3 reads CASSSYSSRETQYF. In nucleotides, the CDR3 is TGTGCCAGCAGCTCATATTCGTCGAGAGAGACCCAGTACTTC.

A few counts support this clone. The gene calls are TRBV9 and TRBJ2-1; D not resolved. Germline CDR1 is SGDLS and CDR2 is YYNGEE. Trimming pared 3 bases from V and 8 bases from J, leaving 9 bases between. CDR3 size: 12 residues. Here the CDR3 reads CASSAALDEQFF. The CDR3, as DNA: TGTGCCAGCAGCGCCGCGTTGGATGAGCAGTTCTTC.

V usage is TRBV4-1 and J usage is TRBJ1-1, with D uncertain. CDR1 and CDR2 from the germline V gene are MGHRA and YSYEKL. The CDR3 extends over 13 amino acids. The ends were cut back, 0 bases at V and 8 bases at J, with 10 bases in the middle. The CDR3 DNA reads as TGCGCCAGCAGCCAAGAACAACCGTTAGAAGCTTTCTTT. Translation: CASSQEQPLEAFF.

This sequence joins TRBV20-1 and TRBJ1-3; D call uncertain. Per the germline V gene, CDR1 is DFQATT and CDR2 is SNEGSKA (reference sequence). Trimming shortened V by 5 bases and J by 4 bases, and 6 bases separated the two germline ends. The CDR3 spans 11 residues. For the CDR3, the DNA is TGCAGTGCTGCGGGGGGAAACACCATATATTTT. Translated, it gives CSAAGGNTIYF.

Remarks on this clone: One end of the junction is discordant with germline, which a read error may explain. The chain employs TRBV19 and TRBJ2-3; weak D call: TRBD2 (7 bases). Germline V lookup: CDR1 LNHDA, CDR2 SQIVND (reference sequence). The CDR3 spans 13 residues. The CDR3 region has the DNA TGCTCGGGGGCTAGCGGCCGCACAGATACGCAGTATTTT. Its translation is CSGASGRTDTQYF.

This clone was seen once. The sample contains more than one DNA sequence encoding this CDR3. The CDR3, as DNA: TGTGCCAGCTCACGATCCGGGACAGCCTACAATGAGCAGTTCTTC. It yields the protein CASSRSGTAYNEQFF. The chain couples TRBV18 to TRBJ2-1; TRBD1 aligns across 7 bases. Losses at the gene ends were 4 bases for V and 2 bases for J; bases not matched to a gene: 5. CDR1 is KGHSH and CDR2 is LQKENI in the germline V gene. The CDR3 spans 15 residues.

V usage is TRBV27 and J usage is TRBJ2-1, with D unclear. Trimming stripped 2 bases from V and 4 bases from J, with 6 bases between. The germline V gene has CDR1 MNHEY and CDR2 SMNVEV (reference sequence). The CDR3 runs to 13 residues. In nucleotides, the CDR3 is TGTGCCAGCAGTTTAAGCGAGTACAATGAGCAGTTCTTC. Amino acids: CASSLSEYNEQFF.

The chain joins TRBV5-1 to TRBJ1-6; TRBD1 is a possible D gene (5 bases). The germline V gene encodes CDR1 SGHRS and CDR2 YFSETQ. Trimming took off 7 bases at V and 5 bases at J, with 16 bases between the two ends. This CDR3 comprises 15 residues. The DNA of the CDR3 is TGCGCCAGCCGCCAGGGCCAGCAAAATAATTCACCCCTCCACTTT. Translated, it gives CASRQGQQNNSPLHF.

The CDR3 DNA reads TGTGCCAGCAGACCCGTGGTTCGCTATACTGAAGCTTTCTTT. It translates to CASRPVVRYTEAFF. The chain employs TRBV28 and TRBJ1-1; no definite D call. The V and J ends lost 6 bases and 5 bases respectively, with 16 bases between them. The germline V gene encodes CDR1 MDHEN and CDR2 SYDVKM. CDR3 size: 14 residues.

The chain combines TRBV28 with TRBJ1-3; D is undetermined. Germline CDR1 reads MDHEN; CDR2 reads SYDVKM. The CDR3 is 16 amino acids. Trimming removed 2 bases at V and 4 bases at J, with 15 bases between. CDR3 region: CASSLSGRSGGNTIYF. CDR3 DNA: TGTGCCAGCAGTTTAAGTGGACGGAGCGGGGGAAACACCATATATTTT.

The chain combines TRBV27 with TRBJ2-7, with 7 bases that match TRBD1. Per germline, CDR1 MNHEY and CDR2 SMNVEV (reference sequence). With 5 bases clipped from V and 3 bases from J, the junction kept 4 bases outside the gene matches. This CDR3 has 13 amino acids. The CDR3 reads CASSLWTGYEQYF. The CDR3 DNA follows: TGTGCCAGCAGTCTCTGGACAGGCTACGAGCAGTACTTC.

This rearrangement joins TRBV9 to TRBJ2-7; 7 positions agree with TRBD2. With 0 bases clipped from V and 4 bases from J, the junction kept 4 bases outside the gene matches. CDR1 and CDR2 (germline): SGDLS, YYNGEE. The CDR3 runs 14 residues. The CDR3, as DNA: TGTGCCAGCAGCGTAGGACTAGCACTGTACGAGCAGTACTTC. Residues: CASSVGLALYEQYF.

This clone was counted once. J is TRBJ2-7 and V is TRBV6-5, with 7 bases matching TRBD2. There are 15 residues in the CDR3. With V trimmed by 6 bases and J by 2 bases, 10 bases remained unmatched. Germline V gene lookup returns CDR1 MNHEY and CDR2 SVGAGI. CDR3 region: CASSNGEGPPYEQYF. DNA of the CDR3: TGTGCCAGCAGCAACGGGGAGGGTCCCCCCTACGAGCAGTACTTC.

The genes are TRBV7-2 and TRBJ1-5, with D possibly being TRBD1 (6 bases). Germline CDR1 reads SGHTA; CDR2 reads FQGNSA. This CDR3 comprises 14 residues. V was shortened by 4 bases and J by 4 bases, with 11 bases between the two germline ends. The CDR3 DNA reads as TGTGCCAGCAGCTCCACCCAGGGGAATCAGCCCCAGCATTTT. It codes for CASSSTQGNQPQHF.

V and J are TRBV4-3 and TRBJ2-7, with 13 nucleotides matching TRBD2. The CDR3 has 19 residues. The germline gives CDR1 LGHNA, CDR2 YSLEER. Trimming cost V 0 bases and J 4 bases; bases outside gene matches: 12. The chain's CDR3 is CASSQEGTSGNSWGYEQYF. For the CDR3, the DNA is TGCGCCAGCAGCCAAGAAGGGACTAGCGGGAACTCTTGGGGATACGAGCAGTACTTC.

The chain is built from TRBV6-5 and TRBJ1-5; the match to TRBD1 covers 10 bases. The length of the CDR3 is 14 residues. In germline, CDR1 is MNHEY, CDR2 SVGAGI. J was trimmed by 4 bases and V by 4 bases; bases with no gene match: 1. As DNA, the CDR3 is TGTGCCAGCAGTTGGGACAGGGGAAATCAGCCCCAGCATTTT. Translated, it gives CASSWDRGNQPQHF.

This chain's CDR3 is CSVPGAGELFF. Here the CDR3 DNA reads TGCAGTGTCCCGGGAGCCGGGGAGCTGTTTTTT. The chain has TRBV20-1 and TRBJ2-2; weak D call: TRBD2 (6 bases). The germline V and J ends were trimmed by 7 bases and 6 bases, with 9 bases remaining between them. This CDR3 region has 11 residues. Germline lookup yields CDR1 DFQATT and CDR2 SNEGSKA (reference sequence).

This clone was observed a single time. The V call is TRBV28, the J call TRBJ2-5; 11 nucleotides align to TRBD2. Unmatched junction bases numbered 1, after V lost 5 bases and J lost 2 bases. The CDR3 is 14 amino acids. CDR1 is MDHEN and CDR2 is SYDVKM in the germline V gene. This CDR3 reads CASSRLAGQETQYF. The CDR3 nucleotides are TGTGCCAGCAGTCGACTAGCGGGACAAGAGACCCAGTACTTC.